What follows describes a single T cell receptor beta chain. Germline loops: CDR1 MDHEN, CDR2 SYDVKM. CDR3 length equals 14 residues. V lost 6 bases and J lost 5; bases outside the gene matches: 9. Sequencing was performed with immunoSEQ multiplex PCR; in TCRdb, only in-frame clones are kept and a portion is missing. This sample has tens of thousands of clones, with 94% found just once. The data derive from a study of OX40 agonist ivuxolimab in advanced cancers. The chain is built from TRBV28 and TRBJ2-5; 7 bases align to TRBD2. The starting material was CD4+ or CD8+ T cells sorted from blood, obtained in a trial of the OX40 agonist ivuxolimab. This TCR derives from an adult with an advanced solid tumor such as melanoma, head and neck, liver or kidney cancer. For the CDR3, the DNA is TGTGCCAGCAGCCTGGGACTATCGGGGGAGACCCAGTACTTC. Translated, it gives CASSLGLSGETQYF.